The T cell receptor beta chain described here comes from a study of CD8 T cells in ankylosing spondylitis. The study's findings and limits: Prior literature has documented some motif variants in synovial fluid and blood from reactive arthritis. What appeared characteristic of ankylosing spondylitis blood was a TCR beta motif of eight highly homologous variants. It was reported that disease-linked clones were significantly enriched in matched ankylosing spondylitis synovial fluid.

TCRdb re-analysed the 5' RACE reads in MiXCR, keeping a single row per CDR3 protein. Altogether about 800,000 distinct CDR3 sequences are present, around 11% being singletons, with the ten largest covering around 0.51%. This clonotype was seen repeatedly, ten times or more. Antigen unknown. V shed 5 bases and J 11 bases; nucleotides not matched to a gene: 8. From germline, CDR1 is DFQATT and CDR2 SNEGSKA (reference sequence). The CDR3 consists of 12 residues. Sequenced sample: blood, either unsorted or a sorted T cell fraction (not recorded which). This TCR was sampled from a male donor with ankylosing spondylitis. This chain connects TRBV20-1 to TRBJ1-1, with 10 bases matching TRBD1. This CDR3 is CSALTGGKRAFF. The CDR3 DNA reads as TGCAGTGCTCTGACAGGGGGCAAAAGGGCTTTCTTT.